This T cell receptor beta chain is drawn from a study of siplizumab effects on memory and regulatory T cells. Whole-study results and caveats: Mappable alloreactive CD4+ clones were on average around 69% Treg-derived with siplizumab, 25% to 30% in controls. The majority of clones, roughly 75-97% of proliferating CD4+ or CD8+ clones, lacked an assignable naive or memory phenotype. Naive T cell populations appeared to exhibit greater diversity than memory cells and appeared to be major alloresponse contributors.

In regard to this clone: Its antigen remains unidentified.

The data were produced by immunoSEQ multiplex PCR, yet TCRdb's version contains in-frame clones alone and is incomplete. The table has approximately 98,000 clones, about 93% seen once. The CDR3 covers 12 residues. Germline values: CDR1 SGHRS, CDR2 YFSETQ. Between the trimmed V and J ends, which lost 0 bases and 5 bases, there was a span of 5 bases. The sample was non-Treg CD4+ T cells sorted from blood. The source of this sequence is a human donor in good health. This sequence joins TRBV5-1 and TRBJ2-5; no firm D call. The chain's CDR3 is CASSLEVETQYF. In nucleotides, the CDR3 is TGCGCCAGCAGCTTGGAGGTGGAGACCCAGTACTTC.